This section outlines one T cell receptor (beta chain) sequence together with its context. Its antigen is unknown. These data belong to a study of T cell repertoires in cytomegalovirus infection. For the study at large: CMV epitopes used comprised recently identified HLA-C-restricted ones and well-studied HLA-B-restricted ones.

TCRdb called the reads again in MiXCR, with one record for every CDR3 protein. The sample has more than 250,000 distinct CDR3 sequences; 25% are singletons. Germline values: CDR1 SGHTA, CDR2 FQGNSA. The CDR3 spans 15 residues. V shed 6 bases and J 9 bases; nucleotides not matched to a gene: 12. Sequences were derived from cultured PBMCs, sampled from culture after CMV antigen stimulation. The TCR comes from a human donor in good health (CMV status not recorded). Some clones in this sample may be carry-over from other donors' samples. The chain carries TRBV7-2 and TRBJ2-4; TRBD1 aligns across 9 bases. This chain's CDR3 is CASSSVGTGSGIQYF. The CDR3 nucleotides read TGTGCCAGCAGTTCCGTCGGGACAGGGTCAGGCATTCAGTACTTC.